This TCR beta chain was sequenced for a study of molecular identifiers for immune sequencing clone quantification. This clonotype has more than one count but fewer than ten. Germline V lookup: CDR1 SQVTM, CDR2 ANQGSEA. This CDR3 comprises 11 residues. Trimming took off 5 bases at V and 5 bases at J, with 9 bases between the two ends. TCRdb re-called the PCR reads through MiXCR, storing one row per CDR3 protein. There are a few hundred thousand distinct CDR3 sequences in the sample; around 23% occur only once, and around 0.8% lies in the top ten. V and J are TRBV29-1 and TRBJ1-2, with D hard to call. This TCR was sampled from a human donor in good health. Some libraries in this study had Jurkat cell RNA spiked in. The specimen was naive CD8+ T cells from blood, with Jurkat cell RNA spiked in. Indicated subset: FACS-sorted CD8+CD4-CCR7+CD45RA+ naive T cells. CDR3 nucleotide sequence: TGCAGCGTTTCGACGGAGTATGGCTACACCTTC. It translates to CSVSTEYGYTF.